This TCR beta chain derives from a study of blood T cell repertoires in COVID-19. Profiled with immunoSEQ multiplex PCR; TCRdb holds only in-frame clones, not every one. This repertoire shows 140,000 to 150,000 clones, around 84% found once; its top ten account for about a tenth. Germline CDR1 is MNHEY and CDR2 is SMNVEV (reference sequence). Trimming pared 4 bases from V and 0 bases from J, leaving 6 bases between. This CDR3 comprises 13 residues. Note on this clone: The sample contains more than one DNA sequence encoding this CDR3.

V gene TRBV27 combines with J gene TRBJ1-1, with unresolved D. The sample comprised peripheral blood. This clonotype was sampled from a man between 60 and 75 years old with active or convalescent COVID-19. Here the CDR3 reads CASSSGMNTEAFF. CDR3 bases: TGTGCCAGCAGTTCGGGAATGAACACTGAAGCTTTCTTT.